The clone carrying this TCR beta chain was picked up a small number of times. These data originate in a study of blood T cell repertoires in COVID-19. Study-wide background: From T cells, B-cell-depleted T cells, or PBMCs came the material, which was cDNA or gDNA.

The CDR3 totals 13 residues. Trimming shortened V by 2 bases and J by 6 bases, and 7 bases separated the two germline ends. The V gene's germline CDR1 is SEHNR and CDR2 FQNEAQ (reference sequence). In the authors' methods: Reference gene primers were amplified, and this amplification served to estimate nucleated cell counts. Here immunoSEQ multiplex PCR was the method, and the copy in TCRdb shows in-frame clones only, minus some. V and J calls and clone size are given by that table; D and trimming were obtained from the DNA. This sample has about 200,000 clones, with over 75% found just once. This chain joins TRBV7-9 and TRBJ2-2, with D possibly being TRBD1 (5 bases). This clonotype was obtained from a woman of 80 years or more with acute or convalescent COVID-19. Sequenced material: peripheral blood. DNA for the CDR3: TGTGCCAGCAGCTTAACAGGATCCGGGGAGCTGTTTTTT. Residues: CASSLTGSGELFF. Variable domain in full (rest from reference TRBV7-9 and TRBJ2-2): DTGVSQNPRHKITKRGQNVTFRCDPISEHNRLYWYRQTLGQGPEFLTYFQNEAQLEKSRLLSDRFSAERPKGSFSTLEIQRTEQGDSAMYLCASSLTGSGELFFGEGSRLTVL.